This T cell receptor (beta chain) was captured by sequencing in a study of tumor-infiltrating lymphocytes in primary liver carcinoma. Co-extraction of both nucleic acids (RNA and DNA) used roughly 19-33 mg of unsorted bulk tissue. There are many counts of this clonotype. TCR beta cDNA was reverse-transcribed from about 500 ng of total RNA. The reaction used a constant-region primer and ProtoScript II reverse transcriptase. Three rounds of nested multiplex PCR with slightly modified ARM-PCR produced TCR beta libraries. The study ran its first two PCR rounds for 9 to 10 cycles each, using TRBV1-TRBV30 forward primers and a C-beta reverse primer. TCRdb independently ran MiXCR on the multiplex PCR reads; one entry per CDR3 protein. The table records roughly 120,000 distinct CDR3 sequences, about 68% of them present only once. V lost 5 bases, J lost 0 bases, and 10 bases lay in between. The germline gives CDR1 SQVTM, CDR2 ANQGSEA. The CDR3 has 14 residues.

V usage is TRBV29-1 and J usage is TRBJ1-4, with D perhaps TRBD1 (5 bases). This receptor was taken from a woman between 55 and 75 years old with primary liver carcinoma and hepatitis B virus infection. Sequencing was performed on liver tumor tissue from sampling region 1. As for subset: tumor region T1, superior pole. CDR3 DNA: TGCAGCGTTAGGGACGGATCAACTAATGAAAAACTGTTTTTT. This codes for CSVRDGSTNEKLFF.